The T cell receptor (beta chain) described here comes from a study of T cell repertoires in urothelial bladder cancer. Study information: Resected lesion stages: three cT0, three cTa, three cT1, three cT2+.

With regard to this clone: Its antigen is undetermined.

Study conclusions and caveats: Carcinoma specimens had median approximately 1.8% tumor infiltrating lymphocytes, benign 12%. Benign specimens held more T cells than urothelial carcinoma specimens. Up to about 17% of carcinoma infiltrating lymphocytes belonged to one T-cell clone.

TCRdb keeps only in-frame clones here, not all; method: immunoSEQ multiplex PCR. Of under 13,000 clones listed, about two thirds were seen once; the top ten hold roughly 6.4%. V was shortened by 1 base and J by 2 bases, with 18 bases between the two germline ends. The CDR3 has 18 amino acids. The germline V gene encodes CDR1 LGHNT and CDR2 FRNRAP. Sequences were obtained from tumor-infiltrating cells from bladder cancer. The clonotype comes from a human donor with a benign inflammatory bladder lesion. V gene TRBV12-5 combines with J gene TRBJ2-1; D might be TRBD2 (6 bases). The CDR3 loop reads CASGLGAEGRFTYNEQFF. The CDR3 bases are TGTGCTAGTGGTTTGGGGGCGGAGGGACGGTTTACCTACAATGAGCAGTTCTTC.